A single sample gave rise to the 26 T cell receptor beta chains below, sequenced in a study of cytomegalovirus exposure and HLA in healthy donors. The repertoire was sequenced with immunoSEQ multiplex PCR; TCRdb's copy has only in-frame clones and lacks some. This sample yields approximately 120,000 clones, of which roughly 95% are seen a single time; 1.7% belongs to the top ten. The sample taken for sequencing was PBMCs. Every receptor here comes from a man between 18 and 29 years old in good health and CMV-seronegative.

The chain is built from TRBV30 and TRBJ2-1, with a tentative D call TRBD2 (5 bases). The CDR3 is made up of 15 amino acids. Trimming shortened V by 2 bases and J by 0 bases, and 11 bases separated the two germline ends. The germline CDR1 and CDR2 sequences are GTSNPN and SVGIG (reference sequence). CDR3 DNA: TGTGCCTGGAGTCAAGATGGGAGCTCCTACAATGAGCAGTTCTTC. Protein sequence: CAWSQDGSSYNEQFF.

The genes are TRBV6-5 and TRBJ1-1; D unresolved. Between the trimmed V and J ends, which lost 3 bases and 0 bases, there was a span of 2 bases. The CDR3 spans 12 residues. Germline lookup yields CDR1 MNHEY and CDR2 SVGAGI. This chain's CDR3 is CASSYMNTEAFF. The CDR3 DNA follows: TGTGCCAGCAGTTATATGAACACTGAAGCTTTCTTT.

The V gene is TRBV21-1, the J gene TRBJ1-2; the table's D gene call, TRBD1, was not cross checked with the DNA. TRBV21-1 is reported as a pseudogene. CDR3 length: 14 amino acids. The CDR3 reads CASSSTGPPYGYTF. For the CDR3, the DNA is TGTGCCAGCAGCTCAACAGGGCCCCCCTATGGCTACACCTTC.

The chain has TRBV4-3 and TRBJ2-2; the D gene is possibly TRBD2 (5 bases). The V gene's germline CDR1 is LGHNA and CDR2 YSLEER. There are 14 residues in the CDR3. V dropped 10 bases and J dropped 1 base, with 13 bases sitting between them. The CDR3 coding sequence is TGCGCCACTAGGGAGTGGTTGAACACCGGGGAGCTGTTTTTT. This sequence encodes CATREWLNTGELFF.

This chain uses TRBV30 with TRBJ2-3, with TRBD1 matching 8 bases. The length of the CDR3 is 18 residues. In germline, CDR1 is GTSNPN, CDR2 SVGIG (reference sequence). The V segment lost 5 bases and the J segment 1 base; nucleotides outside the gene matches: 17. DNA for the CDR3: TGTGCCTGGCGGGATGGGCAGGGGGCATTCGAGGGCACAGATACGCAGTATTTT. Its translation: CAWRDGQGAFEGTDTQYF.

This chain uses TRBV6-5 with TRBJ1-1; D might be TRBD1 (6 bases). The V and J ends lost 2 bases and 2 bases respectively, with 12 bases between them. The CDR3 loop spans 15 amino acids. Germline CDR1 is MNHEY and CDR2 is SVGAGI. The CDR3 protein is CASSYADSVNTEAFF. In DNA form, the CDR3 reads TGTGCCAGCAGTTACGCGGACAGCGTTAACACTGAAGCTTTCTTT.

The V and J genes are TRBV28 and TRBJ2-2; no clear D gene. Germline values: CDR1 MDHEN, CDR2 SYDVKM. V lost 5 bases and J 0 bases, leaving 7 bases between the germline ends. The CDR3 contains 14 residues. The CDR3 bases are TGTGCCAGCAGTCCAGGAACGAACACCGGGGAGCTGTTTTTT. Protein product: CASSPGTNTGELFF.

The V gene is TRBV4-3, the J gene TRBJ2-1; no firm D call. The CDR3 is 13 residues long. CDR1 LGHNA and CDR2 YSLEER come from the germline V gene. The V end lost 4 bases, the J end lost 7 bases, and 11 bases lay between the germline ends. The CDR3 is CASSLLRTNEQFF. DNA of the CDR3: TGCGCCAGCAGCCTACTTAGAACTAATGAGCAGTTCTTC.

The V and J genes are TRBV6-1 and TRBJ2-1; D gene uncertain. Deletions cut 2 bases from V and 10 bases from J, with 18 bases between. This CDR3 region has 15 residues. The germline V gene encodes CDR1 MNHNS and CDR2 SASEGT. The CDR3 region has the DNA TGTGCCAGCAGTGAAAACTGGAGTGTGGCGCGAGAGCAGTTCTTC. It is translated as CASSENWSVAREQFF.

The genes are TRBV4-1 and TRBJ1-3; D call uncertain. Trimming cost V 7 bases and J 4 bases, with 20 bases left between them. Germline CDR1 reads MGHRA; CDR2 reads YSYEKL. The length of the CDR3 is 16 residues. CDR3 nucleotide sequence: TGCGCCAGCACCCTTGAGCCGGGGAACTCAGGAAACACCATATATTTT. It translates to CASTLEPGNSGNTIYF.

This clone occurred a few times. This chain joins TRBV2 and TRBJ1-5; tentatively, D is TRBD1 (6 bases). The CDR3 has 16 amino acids. The germline CDR1 and CDR2 sequences are SNHLY and FYNNEI. V was pared by 2 bases and J by 0 bases, with 11 bases between. CDR3 sequence: CASSERGGNSNQPQHF. The CDR3 DNA reads as TGTGCCAGCAGTGAAAGGGGGGGGAATAGCAATCAGCCCCAGCATTTT.

This chain uses TRBV28 with TRBJ2-7; tentative D call: TRBD1 (6 bases). Germline V gene sequence: CDR1 MDHEN, CDR2 SYDVKM. V lost 6 bases and J lost 0, with 9 bases in between. CDR3 length equals 13 residues. Here the CDR3 reads CASRGDNSYEQYF. DNA for the CDR3: TGTGCCAGCAGGGGGGACAACTCCTACGAGCAGTACTTC.

Here the CDR3 DNA reads TGTGCCAGTAGTATGGGCCTCGGGGTAGGAACCTACGAGCAGTACTTC. It yields the protein CASSMGLGVGTYEQYF. The V call is TRBV19, the J call TRBJ2-7; D might be TRBD2 (5 bases). V gave up 3 bases and J gave up 2 bases, with 17 bases separating them. The CDR3 is 16 amino acids. Per germline, CDR1 LNHDA and CDR2 SQIVND (reference sequence).

The chain has TRBV7-2 and TRBJ1-1, with 7 bases aligning to TRBD1. The germline V gene has CDR1 SGHTA and CDR2 FQGNSA. V lost 5 bases to trimming and J lost 6 bases; unmatched junction nucleotides: 9. CDR3 length equals 14 residues. In DNA, the CDR3 is TGTGCCAGCAGCGCCAACACAGGGGCGTCTGAAGCTTTCTTT. Its translation is CASSANTGASEAFF.

The genes are TRBV25-1 and TRBJ2-7, with 10 bases that match TRBD1. The ends lost 4 bases at V and 3 bases at J; junction bases unmatched: 9. Germline assignment: CDR1 MGHDK and CDR2 SYGVNS. This CDR3 region has 16 residues. CDR3 region: CASSGRTGTGVYEQYF. DNA for the CDR3: TGTGCCAGCAGTGGACGTACCGGGACAGGGGTCTACGAGCAGTACTTC.

The count of this clone is one. CDR3 residues: CASRGDRRDGYTF. In DNA form, the CDR3 reads TGTGCCAGCAGAGGGGACAGGCGGGATGGCTACACCTTC. V is TRBV6-4 and J is TRBJ1-2; 8 bases line up with TRBD1. The CDR3 covers 13 residues. Germline V lookup: CDR1 MRHNA, CDR2 SNTAGT. The junction had 6 bases not matched to a gene; V was cut back by 6 bases and J by 6 bases.

The chain joins TRBV6-6 to TRBJ1-5; a possible D gene is TRBD1 (6 bases). The CDR3 length is 14 residues. The germline CDR1 and CDR2 sequences are MNHNY and SVGAGI (reference sequence). The V and J ends lost 6 bases and 4 bases respectively, with 13 bases between them. CDR3 in DNA: TGTGCCAGCAGCCCCGGACAGACGAATCAGCCCCAGCATTTT. Translated: CASSPGQTNQPQHF.

This clone has a single count. The rearrangement links TRBV18 to TRBJ2-3; 8 bases are a match to TRBD2. The length of the CDR3 is 15 residues. V lost 3 bases and J lost 5; bases outside the gene matches: 7. CDR1 and CDR2 (germline): KGHSH, LQKENI. As DNA, the CDR3 is TGTGCCAGCTCACCGCGAGCGGGAGAGGTAGATACGCAGTATTTT. Protein product: CASSPRAGEVDTQYF.

This clone came up once. The rearrangement links TRBV21-1 to TRBJ2-5; the table's D call, TRBD2, was not checked against the DNA. TRBV21-1 is designated a pseudogene. This CDR3 region has 17 residues. CDR3 loop: CASSKAALAGVQETQYF. The CDR3 nucleotides read TGTGCCAGCAGCAAAGCCGCACTAGCGGGAGTACAGGAGACCCAGTACTTC.

The gene calls are TRBV27 and TRBJ1-1; D is uncertain. CDR3 length equals 18 residues. Trimming took 0 bases from V and 4 from J, leaving 21 bases between them. The V gene's germline CDR1 is MNHEY and CDR2 SMNVEV (reference sequence). Here the CDR3 reads CASSLSPFAYTDRTEAFF. CDR3 DNA: TGTGCCAGCAGTTTATCCCCGTTTGCCTATACAGACCGCACTGAAGCTTTCTTT.

The V gene is TRBV27, the J gene TRBJ1-4; D possibly corresponds to TRBD1 (5 bases). The germline V gene has CDR1 MNHEY and CDR2 SMNVEV (reference sequence). The CDR3 extends over 15 amino acids. Between the trimmed V and J ends, which lost 0 bases and 6 bases, there was a span of 11 bases. In nucleotides, the CDR3 is TGTGCCAGCAGTTTATCATCAGGGATTCATGAAAAACTGTTTTTT. Translation: CASSLSSGIHEKLFF.

Only a few counts were recorded for this clone. The rearrangement joins TRBV9 to TRBJ2-3; 9 bases align to TRBD2. This CDR3 has 16 residues. J lost 5 bases, V lost 3 bases, and 10 bases had no gene match. The germline CDR1 and CDR2 sequences are SGDLS and YYNGEE. The chain's CDR3 is CASSALSGAGGDTQYF. The CDR3 DNA is TGTGCCAGCAGCGCCCTTAGCGGAGCGGGAGGAGATACGCAGTATTTT.

The rearrangement joins TRBV6-5 to TRBJ2-1; maybe TRBD2 (5 bases). Looked up from germline, CDR1 is MNHEY and CDR2 is SVGAGI. The CDR3 loop spans 15 amino acids. V dropped 0 bases and J dropped 7 bases, with 13 bases sitting between them. The CDR3 reads CASSYSRGLRNEQFF. CDR3 DNA sequence: TGTGCCAGCAGTTACTCGCGCGGGCTAAGAAATGAGCAGTTCTTC.

This chain links TRBV25-1 with TRBJ1-2, with 7 bases that match TRBD1. CDR1 is MGHDK and CDR2 is SYGVNS in the germline V gene. The CDR3 extends over 15 amino acids. V lost 6 bases to trimming and J lost 2 bases; unmatched junction nucleotides: 9. CDR3 residues: CASSGTANLNYGYTF. CDR3 nucleotides: TGTGCCAGCAGCGGGACAGCAAACTTAAACTATGGCTACACCTTC.

The chain couples TRBV30 to TRBJ2-1, with unresolved D. Trimming cost V 0 bases and J 4 bases, with 4 bases left between them. CDR1 and CDR2 (germline): GTSNPN, SVGIG (reference sequence). The CDR3 loop spans 12 amino acids. CDR3 coding DNA: TGTGCCTGGAGTGTTCAGTACAATGAGCAGTTCTTC. Translation: CAWSVQYNEQFF.

The J gene is TRBJ2-7, the V gene TRBV7-3; 7 bases align to TRBD2. Looked up from germline, CDR1 is SGHTA and CDR2 is FQGTGA. The ends lost 5 bases at V and 3 bases at J; junction bases unmatched: 7. This CDR3 spans 14 amino acids. The CDR3 DNA reads as TGTGCCAGCAGCGCTATAGCGGGTGGCTACGAGCAGTACTTC. It translates to CASSAIAGGYEQYF.